Listed below are T cell receptor beta chains from one sample, sequenced in a study of blood T cell repertoires in COVID-19. The assay was immunoSEQ multiplex PCR, and TCRdb's table has in-frame clones only and misses some. The repertoire holds around 290,000 clones, with around 90% as singletons. Specimen: PBMCs or T cells enriched from blood (not recorded which). The receptors originated from a woman aged 60-75 years in a cohort exposed to, infected with or recovered from COVID-19 (not recorded which). Both conserved end residues are part of each CDR3. Each record gives: V gene, J gene, CDR3 protein.

>TRBV7-3|TRBJ2-2
CASSLEGNTGELFF
>TRBV21-1|TRBJ2-3
CASSNGTSDTDTQYF
>TRBV19|TRBJ1-1
CASSMPGGGTNTEAFF
>TRBV28|TRBJ1-1
CASSLGGGNTEAFF
>TRBV12-3/TRBV12-4|TRBJ2-6
CASLRSGANVLTF
>TRBV15|TRBJ2-5
CATSTTRSGRETQYF
>TRBV18|TRBJ2-1
CASSPAGVSYNEQFF
>TRBV4-1|TRBJ1-6
CASSQVWLEAGGSPLHF
>TRBV21-1|TRBJ1-2
CASSSNQANYGYTF
>TRBV6-5|TRBJ1-1
CATGHLNTEAFF
>TRBV28|TRBJ1-1
CASRPGTPWNTEAFF
>TRBV29-1|TRBJ2-1
CSGAQRLSYNEQFF
>TRBV19|TRBJ2-7
CASSPAGVTGEQYF
>TRBV6-5|TRBJ2-2
CASSYYDLNTGELFF
>TRBV7-8|TRBJ2-1
CASSPLAGLSYNEQFF
>TRBV4-2|TRBJ2-1
CASSQVGSGTPNEQFF
>TRBV15|TRBJ2-5
CATSRGSGRGETQYF
>TRBV18|TRBJ2-7
CASSPRRERTSYEQYF
>TRBV27|TRBJ1-1
CASSSRDSGTEAFF
>TRBV10-3|TRBJ2-1
CAISETSGEEYNEQFF
>TRBV30|TRBJ1-5
CAWSMSYSNQPQHF
>TRBV7-2|TRBJ2-1
CASSLLAGHSYNEQFF
>TRBV2|TRBJ2-4
CASRDMTSVGWQNIQYF
>TRBV28|TRBJ1-5
CASSLGANVYQPQHF
>TRBV19|TRBJ2-3
CASSIRAGDADTQYF
>TRBV10-2|TRBJ2-2
CASSEPRTIVGELFF
>TRBV6-5|TRBJ2-1
CASSYDGNPPHNERFF
>TRBV27|TRBJ2-3
CASSLQTPGVTDTQYF
>TRBV19|TRBJ1-1
CASTGRNTEAFF
>TRBV27|TRBJ2-7
CASRSLSGRVRAEQYF
>TRBV15|TRBJ1-1
CATSRDIRGGSEAFF
>TRBV6-5|TRBJ2-7
CASTRTDYEQYF
>TRBV7-9|TRBJ1-4
CASSGRDAISEKLFF
>TRBV7-2|TRBJ2-1
CASSPGTSGIPYNEQFF
>TRBV2|TRBJ2-7
CASSEGQGAQEQYF